This TCR beta chain was identified during a study of T cell clones after liver transplantation. Study summary: Three of eight recipients were HCV-positive; others had non-autoimmune, non-viral indications. Study results and limitations: Small, mixed patient groups and varying post-transplant times limit these conclusions. Circulating graft-donor-reactive CD4 TCRbeta sequences fell significantly post-transplant in 5 of 8 subjects.

Thawed unstimulated PBMCs were FACS-sorted by CD3, CD4 and CD8 into two populations. Regarding this clone: What it recognizes is unknown.

Produced via immunoSEQ multiplex PCR; TCRdb's table is partial and in-frame only. The sample lists 55,000 to 75,000 clones; about 70% were seen once. The sequence derives from a human patient who received a liver transplant. Some T cells may possibly be graft donor cells. The sequencing used CD4+ T cells from blood, collected at the approximately 16-month timepoint.

CDR3 sequence reads: CASSTEDGRATEAFF. In DNA form, the CDR3 reads TGTGCCAGTAGTACAGAGGACGGAAGGGCGACTGAAGCTTTCTTT. The chain has TRBV19 and TRBJ1-1; no definite D call. V gave up 4 bases and J gave up 5 bases, with 17 bases separating them. CDR1 LNHDA and CDR2 SQIVND come from the germline V gene (reference sequence). The CDR3 runs to 15 residues.